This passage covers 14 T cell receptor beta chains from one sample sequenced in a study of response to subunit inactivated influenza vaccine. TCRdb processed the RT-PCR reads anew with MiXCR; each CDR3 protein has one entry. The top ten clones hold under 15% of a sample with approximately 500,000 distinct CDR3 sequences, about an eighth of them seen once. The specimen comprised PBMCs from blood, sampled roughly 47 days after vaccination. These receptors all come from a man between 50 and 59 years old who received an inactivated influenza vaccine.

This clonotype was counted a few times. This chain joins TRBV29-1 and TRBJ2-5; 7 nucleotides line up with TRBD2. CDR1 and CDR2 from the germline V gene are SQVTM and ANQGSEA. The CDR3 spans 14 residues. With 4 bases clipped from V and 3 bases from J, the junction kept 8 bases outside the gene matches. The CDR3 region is CSVASAGLKETQYF. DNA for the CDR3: TGCAGCGTTGCGTCAGCGGGGCTCAAAGAGACCCAGTACTTC.

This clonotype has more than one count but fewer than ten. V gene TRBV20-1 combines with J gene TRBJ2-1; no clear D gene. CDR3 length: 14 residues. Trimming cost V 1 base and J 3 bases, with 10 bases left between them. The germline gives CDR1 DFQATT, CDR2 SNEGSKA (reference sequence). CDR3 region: CSARGGFFYNEQFF. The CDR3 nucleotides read TGCAGTGCTAGAGGAGGTTTCTTCTACAATGAGCAGTTCTTC.

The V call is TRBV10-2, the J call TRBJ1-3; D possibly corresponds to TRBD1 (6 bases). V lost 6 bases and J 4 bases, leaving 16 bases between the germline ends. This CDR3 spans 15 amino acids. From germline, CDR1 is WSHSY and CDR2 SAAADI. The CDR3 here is CASRQTGSTGNTIYF. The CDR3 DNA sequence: TGCGCCAGCAGACAAACAGGGTCGACAGGAAACACCATATATTTT.

For the CDR3, the DNA is TGCGCCAGCAGCTTTGCCGGGGGAGAGAATTCACCCCTCCACTTT. Protein: CASSFAGGENSPLHF. V is TRBV5-1 and J is TRBJ1-6, with D possibly TRBD1 on 5 matching bases. Germline V gene lookup returns CDR1 SGHRS and CDR2 YFSETQ. Trimming took 2 bases from V and 7 from J, leaving 13 bases between them. CDR3 size: 15 residues.

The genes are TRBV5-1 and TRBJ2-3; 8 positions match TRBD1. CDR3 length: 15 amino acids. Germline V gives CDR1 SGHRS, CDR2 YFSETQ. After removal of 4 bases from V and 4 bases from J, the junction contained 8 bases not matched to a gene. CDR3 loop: CASSTETGAADTQYF. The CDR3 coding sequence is TGCGCCAGCAGCACCGAGACAGGGGCGGCAGATACGCAGTATTTT.

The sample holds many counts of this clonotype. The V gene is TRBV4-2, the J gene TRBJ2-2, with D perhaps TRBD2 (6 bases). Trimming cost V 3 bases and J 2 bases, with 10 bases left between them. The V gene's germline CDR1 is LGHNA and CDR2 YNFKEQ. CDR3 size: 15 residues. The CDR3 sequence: CASSQGTSNTGELFF. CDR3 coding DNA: TGTGCCAGCAGCCAGGGAACTAGCAACACCGGGGAGCTGTTTTTT.

The CDR3 coding sequence is TGTGCCATCGATAAAGGAGTCAACACCGGGGAGCTGTTTTTT. Amino acid sequence: CAIDKGVNTGELFF. This sequence joins TRBV10-3 and TRBJ2-2; D is uncertain. From germline, CDR1 is ENHRY and CDR2 SYGVKD. V lost 8 bases to trimming and J lost 2 bases, with 12 bases between them. The CDR3 runs to 14 residues.

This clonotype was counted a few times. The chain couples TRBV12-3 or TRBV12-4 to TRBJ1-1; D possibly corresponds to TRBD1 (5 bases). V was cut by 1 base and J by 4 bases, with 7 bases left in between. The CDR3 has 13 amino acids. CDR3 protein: CASSLVGVTEAFF. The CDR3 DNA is TGTGCCAGCAGTTTAGTGGGGGTCACTGAAGCTTTCTTT.

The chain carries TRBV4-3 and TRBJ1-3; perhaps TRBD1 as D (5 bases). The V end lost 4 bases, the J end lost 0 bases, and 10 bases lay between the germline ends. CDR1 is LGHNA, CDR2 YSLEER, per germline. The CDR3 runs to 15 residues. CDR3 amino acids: CASSPGHYSGNTIYF. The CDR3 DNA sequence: TGCGCCAGCAGCCCAGGACACTACTCTGGAAACACCATATATTTT.

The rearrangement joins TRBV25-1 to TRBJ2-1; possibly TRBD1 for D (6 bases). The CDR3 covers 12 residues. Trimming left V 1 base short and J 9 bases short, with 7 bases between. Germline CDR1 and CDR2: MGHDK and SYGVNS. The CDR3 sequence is CASSESGVEQFF. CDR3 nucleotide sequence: TGTGCCAGCAGTGAATCAGGGGTTGAGCAGTTCTTC.

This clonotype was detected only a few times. The CDR3 sequence: CASSLASSGRSGELFF. In DNA form, the CDR3 reads TGTGCCAGCAGCTTAGCTTCTAGCGGGAGATCCGGGGAGCTGTTTTTT. The chain couples TRBV7-2 to TRBJ2-2, with TRBD2 matching 10 bases. Trimming at V came to 0 bases and at J to 6 bases, leaving 4 bases not matched to a gene. CDR1 and CDR2 from the germline V gene are SGHTA and FQGNSA. The CDR3 loop spans 16 amino acids. Using reference TRBV7-2 and TRBJ2-2 for the parts outside the CDR3, the full variable domain is GAGVSQSPSNKVTEKGKDVELRCDPISGHTALYWYRQSLGQGLEFLIYFQGNSAPDKSGLPSDRFSAERTGGSVSTLTIQRTQQEDSAVYLCASSLASSGRSGELFFGEGSRLTVL.

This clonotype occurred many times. The CDR3 DNA follows: TGTGCCAGCAGTTACTGGAAACAGGAAGCTTTCTTT. This translates into CASSYWKQEAFF. The V gene is TRBV6-2 or TRBV6-3, the J gene TRBJ1-1; the D is unclear. This CDR3 spans 12 amino acids. The germline V gene has CDR1 MNHEY and CDR2 SVGEGT. V lost 1 base, J lost 8 bases, and 8 bases lay in between.

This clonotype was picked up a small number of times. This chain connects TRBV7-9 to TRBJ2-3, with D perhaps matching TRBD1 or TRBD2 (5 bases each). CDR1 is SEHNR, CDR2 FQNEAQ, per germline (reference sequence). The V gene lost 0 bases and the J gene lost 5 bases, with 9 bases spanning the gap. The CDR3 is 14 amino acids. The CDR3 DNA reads TGTGCCAGCAGCTTAGCGAGGGGTCGAGATACGCAGTATTTT. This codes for CASSLARGRDTQYF.

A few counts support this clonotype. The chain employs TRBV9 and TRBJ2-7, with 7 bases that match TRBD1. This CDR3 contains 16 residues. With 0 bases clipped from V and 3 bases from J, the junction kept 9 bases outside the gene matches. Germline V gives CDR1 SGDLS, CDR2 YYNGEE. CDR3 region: CASSVGPGQRYYEQYF. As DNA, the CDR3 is TGTGCCAGCAGCGTAGGTCCGGGACAGAGATACTACGAGCAGTACTTC.